Below, 16 T cell receptor beta chains from the same sample are listed, as sequenced in a study of blood T cell repertoires in COVID-19. Here immunoSEQ multiplex PCR was the method, and the copy in TCRdb shows in-frame clones only, minus some. The data contain 250,000 to 300,000 clones, 88% of them singletons. The sequencing sample was made of PBMCs or T cells enriched from blood (not recorded which). The receptors stem from a woman between 25 and 40 years old who had recovered from COVID-19.

The CDR3 DNA reads as TGCGCCAGCACCCCAGACGGCCCCGGGGGCTACACCTTC. Encoded protein: CASTPDGPGGYTF. The rearrangement uses TRBV5-1 and TRBJ1-2; D not certain. CDR1 is SGHRS and CDR2 is YFSETQ in the germline V gene. Trimming cost V 6 bases and J 8 bases, with 17 bases left between them. The CDR3 totals 13 residues.

CDR3 sequence reads: CATSDFRQGHYGYTF. The CDR3 DNA sequence: TGTGCCACCAGTGATTTTAGGCAGGGGCACTATGGCTACACCTTC. The chain employs TRBV24-1 and TRBJ1-2; D is possibly TRBD1 (6 bases). Looked up from germline, CDR1 is KGHDR and CDR2 is SFDVKD. Trimming shortened V by 1 base and J by 3 bases, and 11 bases separated the two germline ends. The CDR3 is 15 residues long.

The J gene is TRBJ1-2, the V gene TRBV30; 8 bases map to TRBD1. The CDR3 spans 13 residues. V dropped 3 bases and J dropped 3; count of bases not matched to a gene: 3. Looked up from germline, CDR1 is GTSNPN and CDR2 is SVGIG (reference sequence). The CDR3 reads CAWSRGQDYGYTF. As DNA, the CDR3 is TGTGCCTGGAGCAGGGGGCAGGACTATGGCTACACCTTC.

The genes are TRBV11-2 and TRBJ1-1; no clear D gene. Germline CDR1 is SGHAT and CDR2 is FQNNGV. The CDR3 contains 15 residues. Trimming shortened V by 5 bases and J by 5 bases, and 18 bases separated the two germline ends. The CDR3 spells CASSRTAEGRTEAFF. The CDR3 nucleotides are TGTGCCAGCAGCAGAACGGCAGAGGGCCGGACTGAAGCTTTCTTT.

The V and J genes are TRBV5-6 and TRBJ2-7, with D perhaps matching TRBD1 (5 bases). CDR1 and CDR2 from the germline V gene are SGHDT and YYEEEE. This CDR3 is built from 13 residues. V was trimmed by 0 bases and J by 3 bases, leaving 7 bases between them. CDR3 loop: CASSLGQFYEQYF. The CDR3 coding sequence is TGTGCCAGCAGCTTGGGACAGTTCTACGAGCAGTACTTC.

The V call is TRBV29-1, the J call TRBJ2-3; D gene ambiguous. This CDR3 contains 10 residues. V was trimmed by 3 bases and J by 6 bases, leaving 4 bases between them. Germline V lookup: CDR1 SQVTM, CDR2 ANQGSEA. Here the CDR3 DNA reads TGCAGCGTTGATTCTGATACGCAGTATTTT. Translating it yields CSVDSDTQYF.

The V and J genes are TRBV24-1 and TRBJ1-4, with a possible D match to TRBD1 (6 bases). Germline V gives CDR1 KGHDR, CDR2 SFDVKD. Between the trimmed V and J ends, which lost 5 bases and 5 bases, there was a span of 8 bases. CDR3 length equals 13 residues. The CDR3 sequence is CATSATGNEKLFF. The CDR3 DNA follows: TGTGCCACCAGTGCCACAGGGAATGAAAAACTGTTTTTT.

This clone occurred once. This sequence joins TRBV6-5 and TRBJ2-5; a possible D gene is TRBD2 (6 bases). The ends were cut back, 0 bases at V and 5 bases at J, with 10 bases in the middle. The V gene's germline CDR1 is MNHEY and CDR2 SVGAGI. CDR3 length: 14 amino acids. In nucleotides, the CDR3 is TGTGCCAGCAGTTACTCGTCGAGCGGGGAGACCCAGTACTTC. Encoded protein: CASSYSSSGETQYF.

The DNA for the CDR3 is TGCGCCAGCAGCTTGGATAGCAGGGCGAACACTGAAGCTTTCTTT. This gives the protein CASSLDSRANTEAFF. The chain combines TRBV5-1 with TRBJ1-1; the D gene is possibly TRBD1 (5 bases). Germline V gene data show CDR1 as SGHRS and CDR2 as YFSETQ. The CDR3 covers 15 residues. V gave up 0 bases and J gave up 1 base, with 10 bases separating them.

The chain couples TRBV14 to TRBJ1-2; D is undetermined. Trimming left V 0 bases short and J 2 bases short, with 13 bases between. In germline, CDR1 is SGHDN, CDR2 FVKESK. This CDR3 comprises 16 residues. CDR3 DNA sequence: TGTGCCAGCAGCCAAGATACATCGCCTCCCAACTATGGCTACACCTTC. This encodes CASSQDTSPPNYGYTF.

This clone was recorded only once. V gene TRBV23-1 combines with J gene TRBJ2-3, with 11 bases fitting TRBD1. TRBV23-1 is identified as an open reading frame with a role that is uncertain. J was trimmed by 2 bases and V by 2 bases; bases with no gene match: 18. This CDR3 is built from 21 residues. The CDR3 protein is CASSQPRSGQGARYPTDTQYF. CDR3 DNA: TGCGCCAGCAGTCAACCACGGTCCGGACAGGGGGCGAGGTACCCCACAGATACGCAGTATTTT.

This clone has only one observation. The chain has TRBV13 and TRBJ2-7; 7 positions agree with TRBD2. Germline V gene data show CDR1 as PRHDT and CDR2 as FYEKMQ (reference sequence). CDR3 size: 15 residues. V was clipped by 5 bases and J by 2 bases; unmatched bases: 9. In DNA form, the CDR3 reads TGTGCCAGCAGCCGAAGAGCGGGGCCCACCTACGAGCAGTACTTC. As protein: CASSRRAGPTYEQYF. The full variable domain, its missing parts supplied by reference TRBV13 and TRBJ2-7, is AAGVIQSPRHLIKEKRETATLKCYPIPRHDTVYWYQQGPGQDPQFLISFYEKMQSDKGSIPDRFSAQQFSDYHSELNMSSLELGDSALYFCASSRRAGPTYEQYFGPGTRLTVT.

The genes are TRBV27 and TRBJ1-5; D possibly corresponds to TRBD1 (5 bases). Per germline, CDR1 MNHEY and CDR2 SMNVEV (reference sequence). Trimming took 3 bases from V and 5 from J, leaving 8 bases between them. This CDR3 contains 13 residues. The CDR3 bases are TGTGCCAGCAGTTTTGGCAGGGATCAGCCCCAGCATTTT. Protein product: CASSFGRDQPQHF.

The rearrangement uses TRBV6-5 and TRBJ2-5; 7 bases match TRBD2. Germline CDR1 reads MNHEY; CDR2 reads SVGAGI. The V segment lost 2 bases and the J segment 5 bases; nucleotides outside the gene matches: 5. The CDR3 loop spans 14 amino acids. The CDR3 spells CASSYLSSGETQYF. CDR3 nucleotide sequence: TGTGCCAGCAGTTACCTCTCTAGCGGCGAGACCCAGTACTTC.

The chain uses TRBV5-5 and TRBJ1-3, with 8 bases that match TRBD1. Looked up from germline, CDR1 is SGHKS and CDR2 is YYEKEE (reference sequence). CDR3 size: 16 residues. After removal of 4 bases from V and 2 bases from J, the junction contained 8 bases not matched to a gene. DNA of the CDR3: TGTGCCAGCAGCCCCACGGGCAGGGGGCCTGGAAACACCATATATTTT. It codes for CASSPTGRGPGNTIYF.

Here the CDR3 DNA reads TGCGCCAGCAGCTCGGGGGACAGCTACAATGAGCAGTTCTTC. It specifies CASSSGDSYNEQFF. V and J are TRBV5-1 and TRBJ2-1, with a possible D match to TRBD1 (7 bases). Germline CDR1 and CDR2: SGHRS and YFSETQ. The CDR3 is 14 amino acids. V lost 3 bases and J 3 bases, leaving 10 bases between the germline ends.